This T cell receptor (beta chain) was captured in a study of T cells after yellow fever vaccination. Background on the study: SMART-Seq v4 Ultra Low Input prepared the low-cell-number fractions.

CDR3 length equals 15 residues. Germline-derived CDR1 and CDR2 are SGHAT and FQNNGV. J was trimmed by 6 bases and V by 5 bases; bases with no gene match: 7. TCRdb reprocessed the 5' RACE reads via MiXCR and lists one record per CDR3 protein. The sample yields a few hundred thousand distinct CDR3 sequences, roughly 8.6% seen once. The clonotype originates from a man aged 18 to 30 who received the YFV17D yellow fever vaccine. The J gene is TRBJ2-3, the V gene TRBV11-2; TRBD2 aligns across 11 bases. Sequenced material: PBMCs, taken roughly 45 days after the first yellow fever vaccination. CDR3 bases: TGTGCCAGCAGCCCAATCGGGACTAGCGGTGATACGCAGTATTTT. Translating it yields CASSPIGTSGDTQYF.